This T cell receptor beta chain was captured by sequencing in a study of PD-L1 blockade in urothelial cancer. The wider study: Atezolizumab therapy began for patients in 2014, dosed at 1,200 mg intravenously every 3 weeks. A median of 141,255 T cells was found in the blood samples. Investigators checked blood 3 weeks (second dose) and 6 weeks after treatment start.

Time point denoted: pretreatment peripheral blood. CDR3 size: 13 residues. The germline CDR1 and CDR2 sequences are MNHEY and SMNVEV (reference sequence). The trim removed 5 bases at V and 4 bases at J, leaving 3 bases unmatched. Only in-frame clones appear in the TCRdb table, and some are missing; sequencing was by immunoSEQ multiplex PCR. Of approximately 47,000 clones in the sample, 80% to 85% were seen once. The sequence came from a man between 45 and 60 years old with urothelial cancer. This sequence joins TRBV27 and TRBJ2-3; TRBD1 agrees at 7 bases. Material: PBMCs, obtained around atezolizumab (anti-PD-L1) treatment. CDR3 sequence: CASSLTGADTQYF. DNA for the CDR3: TGTGCCAGCAGTCTAACAGGGGCAGATACGCAGTATTTT.